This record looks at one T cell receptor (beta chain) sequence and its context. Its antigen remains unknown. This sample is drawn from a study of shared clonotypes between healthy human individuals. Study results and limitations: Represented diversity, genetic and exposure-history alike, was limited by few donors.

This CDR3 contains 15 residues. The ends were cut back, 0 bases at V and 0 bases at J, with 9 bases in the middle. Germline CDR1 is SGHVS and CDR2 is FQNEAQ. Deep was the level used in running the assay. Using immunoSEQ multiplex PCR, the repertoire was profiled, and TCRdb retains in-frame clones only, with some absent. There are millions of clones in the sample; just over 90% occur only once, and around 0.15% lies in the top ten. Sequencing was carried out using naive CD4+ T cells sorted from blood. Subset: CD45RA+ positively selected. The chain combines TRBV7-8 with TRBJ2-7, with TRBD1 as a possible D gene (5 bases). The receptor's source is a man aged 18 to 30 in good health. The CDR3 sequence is CASSLAGAPSYEQYF. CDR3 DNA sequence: TGTGCCAGCAGCTTAGCAGGGGCCCCCTCCTACGAGCAGTACTTC. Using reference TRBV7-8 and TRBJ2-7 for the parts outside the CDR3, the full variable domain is GAGVSQSPRYKVAKRGQDVALRCDPISGHVSLFWYQQALGQGPEFLTYFQNEAQLDKSGLPSDRFFAERPEGSVSTLKIQRTQQEDSAVYLCASSLAGAPSYEQYFGPGTRLTVT.